This T cell receptor (beta chain) appears in the sequencing data of a study of cytomegalovirus exposure and HLA in healthy donors. The PCR used 60 Vbeta and 13 Jbeta primers. Using immunoSEQ multiplex PCR, the repertoire was profiled, and TCRdb retains in-frame clones only, with some absent. The data contain around 200,000 clones, 80% to 90% of them singletons. General observations from the study: Among the most significant clusters, several appeared linked to common viral pathogens in a later analysis. Association of a missense DCLRE1C variant with TCR beta V- and J-gene trimming was reported in a later analysis. Analyses of presence and absence presupposed an approximately uniform sequencing depth across donors.

This clone was observed a single time. Its target is not known. With V trimmed by 1 base and J by 9 bases, 7 bases remained unmatched. CDR3 length: 16 residues. CDR1 and CDR2 (germline): MGHRA, YSYEKL. Sequencing was done on a sample of PBMCs. The gene calls are TRBV4-1 and TRBJ2-1; 12 bases map to TRBD1. This clonotype was obtained from a woman aged 18-35 years in good health and CMV-seronegative. The CDR3 DNA reads as TGCGCCAGCAGCCAAGTTGGGGACAGGGGGCATGGTGAGCAGTTCTTC. As protein: CASSQVGDRGHGEQFF.